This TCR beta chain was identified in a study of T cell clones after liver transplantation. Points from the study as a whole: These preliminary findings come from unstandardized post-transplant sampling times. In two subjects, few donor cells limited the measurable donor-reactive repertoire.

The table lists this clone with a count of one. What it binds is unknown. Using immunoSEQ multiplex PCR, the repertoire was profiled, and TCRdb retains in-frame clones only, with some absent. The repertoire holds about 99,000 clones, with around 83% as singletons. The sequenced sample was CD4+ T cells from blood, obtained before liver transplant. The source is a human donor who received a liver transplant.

Written as DNA, the CDR3 is TGTGCCAGCAGCTTAGTAGGCGGCGGTGAAGCTTTCTTT. Translating gives CASSLVGGGEAFF. J is TRBJ1-1 and V is TRBV7-9; no firm D call. The CDR3 contains 13 residues. Germline CDR1 SEHNR, CDR2 FQNEAQ (reference sequence). V was shortened by 1 base and J by 7 bases, with 10 bases between the two germline ends.